A single sample is the source of the 20 T cell receptor beta chains below, sequenced in a study of read filtering for tumor transcriptome and immune sequencing. The library was built from around 0.4 ug RNA with molecular barcoded adaptors for alpha/delta and beta/gamma chains. TCRdb re-derived calls from the reads in MiXCR, one entry per CDR3 protein. The sample shows about 50,000 distinct CDR3 sequences, around 21% of them seen only once. Sequenced sample: a population of CD138-negative cells sorted from bone marrow. These receptors were taken from a donor at least 40 years old with multiple myeloma.

This clonotype has a count of ten or more. The chain couples TRBV6-6 to TRBJ2-2, with TRBD2 identical over 7 bases. Trimming took 7 bases from V and 2 from J; bases not matched to a gene: 7. The germline CDR1 and CDR2 sequences are MNHNY and SVGAGI (reference sequence). The CDR3 is 15 residues long. This CDR3 is CASKPGLPNTGELFF. The CDR3, as DNA: TGTGCCAGCAAACCGGGACTACCCAACACCGGGGAGCTGTTTTTT.

This clonotype came up many times. The V call is TRBV29-1, the J call TRBJ2-5; 11 bases fit TRBD2. Trimming took 7 bases from V and 4 from J; bases not matched to a gene: 2. This CDR3 has 12 residues. Per the germline V gene, CDR1 is SQVTM and CDR2 is ANQGSEA. CDR3 sequence (DNA): TGCAGCGCAGGGACTAGCGGAGAGACCCAGTACTTC. This codes for CSAGTSGETQYF.

In this sample, this clonotype turned up many times. The genes are TRBV25-1 and TRBJ2-2; 7 bases agree with TRBD2. CDR1 is MGHDK, CDR2 SYGVNS, per germline. CDR3 length: 15 amino acids. After removal of 8 bases from V and 7 bases from J, the junction contained 13 bases not matched to a gene. CDR3 protein: CASESRRERSGELFF. CDR3 DNA: TGTGCCAGCGAGAGCCGGCGGGAGCGGAGCGGGGAGCTGTTTTTT.

This clonotype occurred many times. The chain links TRBV6-2 or TRBV6-3 to TRBJ2-5, with 9 bases aligning to TRBD2. The CDR3 is 14 amino acids. Unmatched junction bases numbered 5, after V lost 6 bases and J lost 3 bases. Germline values: CDR1 MNHEY, CDR2 SVGEGT. DNA of the CDR3: TGTGCCAGCAGCTTTTTAGCGGGAGAAGAGACCCAGTACTTC. Its translation is CASSFLAGEETQYF.

Comment on this clonotype: Being one base from a much bigger clone, this may be a read error. This chain connects TRBV5-6 to TRBJ1-2; TRBD1 matches at 9 bases. Per germline, CDR1 SGHDT and CDR2 YYEEEE. J lost 4 bases, V lost 4 bases, and 14 bases had no gene match. The CDR3 length is 17 residues. This chain's CDR3 is CASSLGQGIKYSYGYTF. As DNA, the CDR3 is TGTGCCAGCAGCCTAGGACAGGGGATTAAATATAGCTATGGCTACACCTTC. Filled out from reference TRBV5-6 and TRBJ1-2, the complete variable domain reads DAGVTQSPTHLIKTRGQQVTLRCSPKSGHDTVSWYQQALGQGPQFIFQYYEEEERQRGNFPDRFSGHQFPNYSSELNVNALLLGDSALYLCASSLGQGIKYSYGYTFGSGTRLTVV.

This clonotype was seen at least ten times. The chain combines TRBV7-9 with TRBJ2-7, with TRBD1 matching over 10 bases. Unmatched junction bases numbered 27, after V lost 5 bases and J lost 5 bases. Germline CDR1 SEHNR, CDR2 FQNEAQ (reference sequence). The CDR3 is made up of 21 amino acids. The DNA for the CDR3 is TGTGCCAGCAGCCCCCGTACCCGGACAGGGGGGGAAAGCGGGAGTCACCACGAGCAGTACTTC. Its translation: CASSPRTRTGGESGSHHEQYF.

The sample holds many counts of this clonotype. The chain links TRBV28 to TRBJ1-1, with TRBD1 identical over 7 bases. Trimming cost V 7 bases and J 4 bases; bases outside gene matches: 6. Germline CDR1 is MDHEN and CDR2 is SYDVKM. The CDR3 runs 13 residues. In DNA, the CDR3 is TGTGCCAGCAACCCAGGGGGTGGCACTGAAGCTTTCTTT. It specifies CASNPGGGTEAFF.

This clonotype came up many times. The chain uses TRBV7-2 and TRBJ2-7, with D hard to call. The CDR3 consists of 13 residues. Germline CDR1 and CDR2: SGHTA and FQGNSA. Deletions cut 5 bases from V and 5 bases from J, with 13 bases between. CDR3 nucleotides: TGTGCCAGCAGCCAAGGCGTTGGTGACGAGCAGTACTTC. Amino acid sequence: CASSQGVGDEQYF.

This clonotype was observed many times. The V gene is TRBV20-1, the J gene TRBJ2-3, with 12 bases that match TRBD2. The V and J ends lost 0 bases and 6 bases, in that order; junction bases with no gene match: 4. Germline loops: CDR1 DFQATT, CDR2 SNEGSKA (reference sequence). The CDR3 sequence is 15 residues long. CDR3 region: CSARDGGLAGDTQYF. Written as DNA, the CDR3 is TGCAGTGCTAGAGATGGGGGACTAGCGGGTGATACGCAGTATTTT.

This clonotype has a count of ten or more. The V gene is TRBV6-5, the J gene TRBJ2-2, with D tentatively TRBD1 (5 bases). The CDR3 totals 15 residues. Trimming took 5 bases from V and 0 from J, leaving 10 bases between them. The germline V gene encodes CDR1 MNHEY and CDR2 SVGAGI. Here the CDR3 reads CASSPDRANTGELFF. As DNA, the CDR3 is TGTGCCAGCAGTCCCGACAGAGCGAACACCGGGGAGCTGTTTTTT.

This clonotype was detected many times. This chain uses TRBV7-2 with TRBJ2-1, with a tentative D call TRBD2 (6 bases). The V gene's germline CDR1 is SGHTA and CDR2 FQGNSA. With 5 bases removed from V and 8 bases from J, the gap between germline ends came to 19 bases. This CDR3 comprises 15 residues. CDR3 sequence: CASSPTSLRGDEQFF. CDR3 bases: TGTGCCAGCAGCCCGACTAGTCTGCGGGGCGATGAGCAGTTCTTC.

The chain combines TRBV7-6 with TRBJ2-1; D is unclear. V was shortened by 3 bases and J by 0 bases, with 9 bases between the two germline ends. The CDR3 loop spans 15 amino acids. CDR1 SGHVS and CDR2 FNYEAQ come from the germline V gene. The CDR3 bases are TGTGCCAGCAGCTTGAACAGCTTCTCCTACAATGAGCAGTTCTTC. Protein product: CASSLNSFSYNEQFF.

This clonotype was seen repeatedly, ten times or more. The chain couples TRBV5-1 to TRBJ2-3; TRBD2 is a possible D gene (6 bases). The germline V gene encodes CDR1 SGHRS and CDR2 YFSETQ. Trimming took off 4 bases at V and 3 bases at J, with 15 bases between the two ends. The CDR3 covers 15 residues. The chain's CDR3 is CASSPRRLATDTQYF. The CDR3 DNA sequence: TGCGCCAGCAGCCCTCGCCGGCTAGCGACAGATACGCAGTATTTT.

This clonotype came up many times. Written as DNA, the CDR3 is TGTGCCAGTAGTATTGGGGTTGGGCCTGAAGCTTTCTTT. Protein sequence: CASSIGVGPEAFF. The chain couples TRBV19 to TRBJ1-1; D unresolved. Germline CDR1 and CDR2: LNHDA and SQIVND (reference sequence). There are 13 residues in the CDR3. V was trimmed by 3 bases and J by 6 bases, leaving 11 bases between them.

The table lists this clonotype with many counts. The chain carries TRBV2 and TRBJ2-3; no definite D call. Per the germline V gene, CDR1 is SNHLY and CDR2 is FYNNEI. Trimming left V 3 bases short and J 7 bases short, with 14 bases between. The CDR3 sequence is 14 residues long. The CDR3 is CASSDDLDSHTQYF. DNA of the CDR3: TGTGCCAGCAGTGACGACCTAGATTCACATACGCAGTATTTT.

This clonotype was detected ten times or more. The chain has TRBV29-1 and TRBJ1-4; tentatively, D is TRBD1 (6 bases). The CDR3 has 14 amino acids. Germline CDR1 and CDR2: SQVTM and ANQGSEA. V dropped 7 bases and J dropped 5 bases, with 17 bases sitting between them. The CDR3 nucleotides are TGCAGCGGTGGATCGGGACAACAGAATGAAAAACTGTTTTTT. It yields the protein CSGGSGQQNEKLFF.

This clonotype came up many times. The J gene is TRBJ2-7, the V gene TRBV7-2; TRBD2 is a possible D gene (6 bases). Germline loops: CDR1 SGHTA, CDR2 FQGNSA. V was clipped by 1 base and J by 3 bases, with 10 bases between them. This CDR3 has 14 residues. DNA of the CDR3: TGTGCCAGCAGCTTAGTGGTTAGCGGCTACGAGCAGTACTTC. Protein: CASSLVVSGYEQYF.

This clonotype appeared many times. The V call is TRBV7-2, the J call TRBJ2-3; D ambiguous. The CDR3 has 12 amino acids. In germline, CDR1 is SGHTA, CDR2 FQGNSA. The V end was cut by 5 bases, the J end by 7 bases, with 10 bases between. In DNA form, the CDR3 reads TGTGCCAGCAGCACCCATCTCAATACGCAGTATTTT. This sequence encodes CASSTHLNTQYF.

This clonotype was found many times. The chain links TRBV6-2 or TRBV6-3 to TRBJ2-6; 7 bases line up with TRBD1. The CDR3 runs to 19 residues. Trimming removed 4 bases from V and 0 bases from J; junction bases left unmatched: 12. Germline V gene sequence: CDR1 MNHEY, CDR2 SVGEGT. The CDR3 loop reads CASSLPRDSSFSGANVLTF. CDR3 bases: TGTGCCAGCAGTTTACCCAGGGACAGCTCTTTCTCTGGGGCCAACGTCCTGACTTTC.

This clonotype has just a few counts. V usage is TRBV5-6 and J usage is TRBJ1-1; tentative D call: TRBD1 (6 bases). Germline values: CDR1 SGHDT, CDR2 YYEEEE. V was cut by 3 bases and J by 0 bases, with 12 bases left in between. This CDR3 has 15 residues. CDR3 protein: CASSSLQGMNTEAFF. Here the CDR3 DNA reads TGTGCCAGCAGCTCGTTACAGGGAATGAACACTGAAGCTTTCTTT.